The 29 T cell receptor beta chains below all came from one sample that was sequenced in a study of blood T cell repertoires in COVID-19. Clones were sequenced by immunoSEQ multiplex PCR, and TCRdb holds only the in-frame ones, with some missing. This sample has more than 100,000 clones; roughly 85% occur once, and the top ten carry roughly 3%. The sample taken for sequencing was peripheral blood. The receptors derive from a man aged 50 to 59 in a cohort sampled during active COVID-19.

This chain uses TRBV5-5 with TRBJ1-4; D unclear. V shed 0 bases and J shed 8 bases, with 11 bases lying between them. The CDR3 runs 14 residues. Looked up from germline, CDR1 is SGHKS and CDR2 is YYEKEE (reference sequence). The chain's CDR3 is CASSLVPGVEKLFF. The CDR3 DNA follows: TGTGCCAGCAGCTTGGTTCCGGGAGTGGAAAAACTGTTTTTT.

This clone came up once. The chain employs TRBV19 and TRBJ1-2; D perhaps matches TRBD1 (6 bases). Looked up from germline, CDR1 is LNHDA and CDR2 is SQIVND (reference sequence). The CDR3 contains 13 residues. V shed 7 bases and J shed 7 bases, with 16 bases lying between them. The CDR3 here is CASKPGQLGGYTF. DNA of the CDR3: TGTGCCAGTAAACCCGGACAGCTGGGTGGCTACACCTTC.

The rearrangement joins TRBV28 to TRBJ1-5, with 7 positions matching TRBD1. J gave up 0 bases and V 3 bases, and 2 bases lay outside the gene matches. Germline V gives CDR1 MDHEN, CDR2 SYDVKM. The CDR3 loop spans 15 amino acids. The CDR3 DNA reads TGTGCCAGCAGTTTGACAGGGCATAGCAATCAGCCCCAGCATTTT. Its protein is CASSLTGHSNQPQHF.

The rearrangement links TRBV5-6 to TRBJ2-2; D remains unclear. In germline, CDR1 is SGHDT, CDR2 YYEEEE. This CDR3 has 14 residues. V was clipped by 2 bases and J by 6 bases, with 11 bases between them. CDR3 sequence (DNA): TGTGCCAGCAGCTTCTTATCAGGCTCCGGGGAGCTGTTTTTT. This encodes CASSFLSGSGELFF.

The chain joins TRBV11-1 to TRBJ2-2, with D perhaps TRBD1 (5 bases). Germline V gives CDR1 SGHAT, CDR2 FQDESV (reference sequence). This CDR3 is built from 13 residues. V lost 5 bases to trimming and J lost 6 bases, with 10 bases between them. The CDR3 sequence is CASSNQGAGELFF. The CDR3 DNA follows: TGTGCCAGCAGCAACCAGGGCGCCGGGGAGCTGTTTTTT. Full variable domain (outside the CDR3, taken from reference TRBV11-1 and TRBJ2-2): EAEVAQSPRYKITEKSQAVAFWCDPISGHATLYWYRQILGQGPELLVQFQDESVVDDSQLPKDRFSAERLKGVDSTLKIQPAELGDSAMYLCASSNQGAGELFFGEGSRLTVL.

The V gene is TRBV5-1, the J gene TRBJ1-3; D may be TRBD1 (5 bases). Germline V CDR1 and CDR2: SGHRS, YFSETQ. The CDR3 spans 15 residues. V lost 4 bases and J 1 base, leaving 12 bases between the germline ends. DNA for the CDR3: TGCGCCAGCAGCGCGAGAGCAGGGTCTGGAAACACCATATATTTT. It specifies CASSARAGSGNTIYF.

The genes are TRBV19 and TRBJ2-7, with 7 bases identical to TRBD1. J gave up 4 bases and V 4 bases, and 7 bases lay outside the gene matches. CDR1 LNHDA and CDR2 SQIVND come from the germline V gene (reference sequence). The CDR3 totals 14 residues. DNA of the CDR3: TGTGCCAGTAGTACCGGACAGGTGGGGTACGAGCAGTACTTC. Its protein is CASSTGQVGYEQYF.

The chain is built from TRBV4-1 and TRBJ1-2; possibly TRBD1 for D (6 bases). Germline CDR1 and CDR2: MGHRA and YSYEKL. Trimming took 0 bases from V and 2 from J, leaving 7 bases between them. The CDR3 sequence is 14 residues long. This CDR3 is CASSQEQGNYGYTF. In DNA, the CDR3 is TGCGCCAGCAGCCAAGAACAGGGAAACTATGGCTACACCTTC.

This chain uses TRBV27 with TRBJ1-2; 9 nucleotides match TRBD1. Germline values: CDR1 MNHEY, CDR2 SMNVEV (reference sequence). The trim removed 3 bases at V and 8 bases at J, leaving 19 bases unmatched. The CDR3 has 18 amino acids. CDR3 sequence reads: CASSFSASGTGGAWGYTF. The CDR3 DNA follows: TGTGCCAGCAGTTTTTCCGCATCGGGTACAGGGGGCGCTTGGGGCTACACCTTC.

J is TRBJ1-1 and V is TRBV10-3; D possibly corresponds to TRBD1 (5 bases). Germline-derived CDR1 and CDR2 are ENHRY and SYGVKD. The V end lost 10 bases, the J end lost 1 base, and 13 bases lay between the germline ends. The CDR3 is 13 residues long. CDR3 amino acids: CASSETENTEAFF. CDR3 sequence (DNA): TGTGCCAGCAGCGAGACAGAGAACACTGAAGCTTTCTTT.

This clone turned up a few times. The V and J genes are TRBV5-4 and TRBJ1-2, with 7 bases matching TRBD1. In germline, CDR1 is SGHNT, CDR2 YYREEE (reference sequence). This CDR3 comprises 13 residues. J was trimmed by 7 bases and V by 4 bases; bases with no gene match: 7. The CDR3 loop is CASSTTGAGGYTF. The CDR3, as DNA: TGTGCCAGCAGCACAACAGGGGCAGGTGGCTACACCTTC.

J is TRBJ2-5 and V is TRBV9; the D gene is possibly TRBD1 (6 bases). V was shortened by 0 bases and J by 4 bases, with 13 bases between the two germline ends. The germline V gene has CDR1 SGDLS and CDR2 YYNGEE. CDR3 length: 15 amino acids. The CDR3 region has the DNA TGTGCCAGCAGCGTAGGTAACAGGGCGGGAGAGACCCAGTACTTC. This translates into CASSVGNRAGETQYF.

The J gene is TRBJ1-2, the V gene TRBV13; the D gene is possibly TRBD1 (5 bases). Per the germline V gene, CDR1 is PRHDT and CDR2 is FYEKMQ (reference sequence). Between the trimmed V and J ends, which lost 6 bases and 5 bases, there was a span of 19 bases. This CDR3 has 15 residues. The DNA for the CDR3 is TGTGCCAGCAGTTTTTCCGGGACTGGTAGTTATGGCTACACCTTC. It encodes CASSFSGTGSYGYTF. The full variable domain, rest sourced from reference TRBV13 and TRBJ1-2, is AAGVIQSPRHLIKEKRETATLKCYPIPRHDTVYWYQQGPGQDPQFLISFYEKMQSDKGSIPDRFSAQQFSDYHSELNMSSLELGDSALYFCASSFSGTGSYGYTFGSGTRLTVV.

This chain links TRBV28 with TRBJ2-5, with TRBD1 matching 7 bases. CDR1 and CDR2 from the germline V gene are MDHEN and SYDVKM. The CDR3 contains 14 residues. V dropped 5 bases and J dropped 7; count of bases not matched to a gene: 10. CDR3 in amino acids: CASSTPGQKGTQYF. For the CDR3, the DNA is TGTGCCAGCAGTACCCCGGGACAGAAAGGGACCCAGTACTTC. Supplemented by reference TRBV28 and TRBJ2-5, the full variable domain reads DVKVTQSSRYLVKRTGEKVFLECVQDMDHENMFWYRQDPGLGLRLIYFSYDVKMKEKGDIPEGYSVSREKKERFSLILESASTNQTSMYLCASSTPGQKGTQYFGPGTRLLVL.

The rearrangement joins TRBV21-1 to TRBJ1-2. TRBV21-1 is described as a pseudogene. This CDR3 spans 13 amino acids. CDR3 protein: CARSFREGYGYTF. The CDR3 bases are TGTGCCAGAAGCTTCAGGGAGGGTTATGGCTACACCTTC.

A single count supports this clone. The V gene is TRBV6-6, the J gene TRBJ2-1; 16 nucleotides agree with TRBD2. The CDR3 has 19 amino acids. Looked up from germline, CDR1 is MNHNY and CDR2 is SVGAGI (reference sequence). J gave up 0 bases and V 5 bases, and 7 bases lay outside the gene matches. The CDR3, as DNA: TGTGCCAGCAGTCTGGGGACTAGCGGGGGGGCGGGCTCCTACAATGAGCAGTTCTTC. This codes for CASSLGTSGGAGSYNEQFF.

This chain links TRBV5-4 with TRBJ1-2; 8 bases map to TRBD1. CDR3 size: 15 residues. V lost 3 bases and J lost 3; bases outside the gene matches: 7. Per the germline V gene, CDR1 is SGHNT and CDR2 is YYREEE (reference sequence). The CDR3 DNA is TGTGCCAGCAGCTCACAGGGGGAGGGGGACTATGGCTACACCTTC. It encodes CASSSQGEGDYGYTF. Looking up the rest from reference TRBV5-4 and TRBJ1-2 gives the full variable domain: ETGVTQSPTHLIKTRGQQVTLRCSSQSGHNTVSWYQQALGQGPQFIFQYYREEENGRGNFPPRFSGLQFPNYSSELNVNALELDDSALYLCASSSQGEGDYGYTFGSGTRLTVV.

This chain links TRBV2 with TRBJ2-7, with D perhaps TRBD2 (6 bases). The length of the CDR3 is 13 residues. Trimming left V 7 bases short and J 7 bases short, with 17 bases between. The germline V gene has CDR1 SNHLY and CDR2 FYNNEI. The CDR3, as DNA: TGTGCCAGCATTCGGGACTTCCGTGGGGAGCAGTACTTC. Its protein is CASIRDFRGEQYF.

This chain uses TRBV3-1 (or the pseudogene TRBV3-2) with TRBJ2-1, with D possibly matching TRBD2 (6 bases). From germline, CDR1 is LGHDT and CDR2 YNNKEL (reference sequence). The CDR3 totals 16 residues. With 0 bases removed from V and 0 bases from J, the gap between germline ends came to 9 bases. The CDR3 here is CASSQDRGVSYNEQFF. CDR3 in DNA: TGTGCCAGCAGCCAAGATCGCGGGGTCTCCTACAATGAGCAGTTCTTC.

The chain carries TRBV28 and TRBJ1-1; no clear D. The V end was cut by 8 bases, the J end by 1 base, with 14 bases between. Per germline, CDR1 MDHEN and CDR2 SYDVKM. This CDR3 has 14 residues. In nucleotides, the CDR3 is TGTGCCAGCGGTGGTGATCTCAGGAACACTGAAGCTTTCTTT. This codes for CASGGDLRNTEAFF.

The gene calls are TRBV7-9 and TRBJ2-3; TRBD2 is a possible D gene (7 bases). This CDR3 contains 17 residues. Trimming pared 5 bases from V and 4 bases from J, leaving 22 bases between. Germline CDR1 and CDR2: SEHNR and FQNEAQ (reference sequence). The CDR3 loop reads CASSPVRGANVPDTQYF. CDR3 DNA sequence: TGTGCCAGCAGCCCGGTACGGGGGGCTAACGTCCCAGATACGCAGTATTTT.

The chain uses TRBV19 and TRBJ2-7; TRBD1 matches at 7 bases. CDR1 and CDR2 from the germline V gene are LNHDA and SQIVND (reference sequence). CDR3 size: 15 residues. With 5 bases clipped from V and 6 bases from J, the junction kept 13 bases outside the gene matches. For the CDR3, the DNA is TGTGCCAGTAGTGCCTCCCGACAGGGAACGGGCGAGCAGTACTTC. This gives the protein CASSASRQGTGEQYF.

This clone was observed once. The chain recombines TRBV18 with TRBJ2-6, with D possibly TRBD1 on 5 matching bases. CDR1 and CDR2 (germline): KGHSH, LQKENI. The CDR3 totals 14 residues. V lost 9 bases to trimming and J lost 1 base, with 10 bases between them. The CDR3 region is CASYQGSGANVLTF. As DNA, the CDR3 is TGTGCCAGTTACCAGGGTTCTGGGGCCAACGTCCTGACTTTC.

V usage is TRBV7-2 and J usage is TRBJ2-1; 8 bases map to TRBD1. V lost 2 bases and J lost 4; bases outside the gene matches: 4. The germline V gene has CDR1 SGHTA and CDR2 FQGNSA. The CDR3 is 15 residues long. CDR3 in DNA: TGTGCCAGCAGCTTAAGGCAGGGGGCGTACAATGAGCAGTTCTTC. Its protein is CASSLRQGAYNEQFF. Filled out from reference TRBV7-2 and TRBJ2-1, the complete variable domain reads GAGVSQSPSNKVTEKGKDVELRCDPISGHTALYWYRQSLGQGLEFLIYFQGNSAPDKSGLPSDRFSAERTGGSVSTLTIQRTQQEDSAVYLCASSLRQGAYNEQFFGPGTRLTVL.

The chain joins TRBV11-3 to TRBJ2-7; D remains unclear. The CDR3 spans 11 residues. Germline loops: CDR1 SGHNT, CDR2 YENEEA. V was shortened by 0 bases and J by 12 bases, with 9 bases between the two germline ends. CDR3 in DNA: TGTGCCAGCAGCTTAGACCGGGTCTCGTACTTC. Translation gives CASSLDRVSYF.

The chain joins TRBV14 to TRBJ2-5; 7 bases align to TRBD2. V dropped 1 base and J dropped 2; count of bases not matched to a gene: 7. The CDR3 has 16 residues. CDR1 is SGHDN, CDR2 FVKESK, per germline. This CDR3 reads CASSQGDYFKQETQYF. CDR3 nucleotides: TGTGCCAGCAGCCAAGGGGACTACTTCAAGCAAGAGACCCAGTACTTC.

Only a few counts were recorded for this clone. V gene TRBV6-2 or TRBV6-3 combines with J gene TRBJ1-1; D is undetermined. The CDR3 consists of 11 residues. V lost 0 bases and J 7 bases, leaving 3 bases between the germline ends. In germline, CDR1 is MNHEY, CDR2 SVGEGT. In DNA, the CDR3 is TGTGCCAGCAGTTACTCCAGTGAAGCTTTCTTT. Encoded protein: CASSYSSEAFF.

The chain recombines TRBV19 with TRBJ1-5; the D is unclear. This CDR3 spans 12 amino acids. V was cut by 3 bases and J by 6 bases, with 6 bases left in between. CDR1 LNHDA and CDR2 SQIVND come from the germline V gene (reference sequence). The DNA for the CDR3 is TGTGCCAGTAGTATGGAGGCTCAGCCCCAGCATTTT. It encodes CASSMEAQPQHF.

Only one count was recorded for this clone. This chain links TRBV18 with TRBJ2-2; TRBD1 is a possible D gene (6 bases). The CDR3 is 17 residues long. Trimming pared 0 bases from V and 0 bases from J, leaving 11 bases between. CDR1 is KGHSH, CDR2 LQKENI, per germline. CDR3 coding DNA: TGTGCCAGCTCACCACCTAGGGACACTTCGAACACCGGGGAGCTGTTTTTT. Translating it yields CASSPPRDTSNTGELFF.